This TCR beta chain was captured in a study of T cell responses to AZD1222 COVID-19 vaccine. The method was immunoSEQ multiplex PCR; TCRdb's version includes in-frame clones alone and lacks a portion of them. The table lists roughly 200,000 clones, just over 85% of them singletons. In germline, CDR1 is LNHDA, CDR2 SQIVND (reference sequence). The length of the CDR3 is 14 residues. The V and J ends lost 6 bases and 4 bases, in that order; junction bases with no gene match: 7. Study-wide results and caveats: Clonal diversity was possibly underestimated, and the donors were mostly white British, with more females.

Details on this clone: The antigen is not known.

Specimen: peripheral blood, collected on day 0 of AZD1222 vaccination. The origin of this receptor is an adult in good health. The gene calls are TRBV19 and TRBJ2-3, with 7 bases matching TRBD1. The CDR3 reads CASSRGTVADTQYF. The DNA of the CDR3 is TGTGCCAGTAGCAGGGGGACAGTCGCAGATACGCAGTATTTT.